This T cell receptor beta chain was sequenced for a study of CD8 T cells in ankylosing spondylitis. Overall study results and limits: The authors reported significant enrichment of disease-linked clones in matched ankylosing spondylitis synovial fluid. Characteristic of ankylosing spondylitis blood, it appeared, was a TCR beta motif comprising fewer than 10 highly homologous variants. Several of the motif variants were reported before in synovial fluid and blood from reactive arthritis. Within peripheral blood, clones linked to disease were CD8+ and relatively rare.

TCRdb reprocessed the 5' RACE reads with MiXCR, giving one entry per CDR3 protein. The sample yields roughly 700,000 distinct CDR3 sequences, over 15% seen once. Regarding this clonotype: Its antigen is undetermined.

The sequence came from a male donor with ankylosing spondylitis. Sequences were obtained from blood, either unsorted or a sorted T cell fraction (not recorded which).

The CDR3 spells CASSPRDRPEWTDTQYF. CDR3 nucleotides: TGTGCCAGCAGTCCCCGGGACCGTCCGGAGTGGACAGATACGCAGTATTTT. The gene calls are TRBV12-3 or TRBV12-4 and TRBJ2-3, with D perhaps assigned TRBD1 or TRBD2 (5 bases each). The V gene lost 5 bases and the J gene lost 3 bases, with 21 bases spanning the gap. CDR3 length equals 17 residues.